These T cell receptor beta chains were read from a single sample in a study of cytomegalovirus exposure and HLA in healthy donors. Some clones are missing from TCRdb's copy, which holds only in-frame ones; the method was immunoSEQ multiplex PCR. The sample has fewer than 200,000 clones, roughly 81% seen once. Sequencing was performed on PBMCs. These receptors all come from a woman aged 45-65 years in good health and CMV-seronegative. CDR3s include the opening cysteine and the closing phenylalanine or tryptophan. The order of the fields is CDR3 length, D gene, J gene, V gene, CDR3 DNA, CDR3 protein. The D gene is left open where the match is weak.

14 | TRBD1 | TRBJ2-7 | TRBV29-1 | TGCAGCGCACAACAGGGGATGGATACCTACGAGCAGTACTTC | CSAQQGMDTYEQYF
14 | - | TRBJ2-5 | TRBV7-2 | TGTGCCAGCAGCTTAGACAGGGTAGTCGAGACCCAGTACTTC | CASSLDRVVETQYF
15 | TRBD2 | TRBJ2-1 | TRBV7-6 | TGTGCCAGCAGCTTACGTAGCGGGATAGTCAATGAGCAGTTCTTC | CASSLRSGIVNEQFF
14 | - | TRBJ1-4 | TRBV6-5 | TGTGCCAGCAGTTGGGGCGCCTATAATGAAAAACTGTTTTTT | CASSWGAYNEKLFF
17 | TRBD1 | TRBJ2-3 | TRBV4-1 | TGCGCCAGCAGCCAAAGTGGACAGGGGCCACCTCGAGTAACGCAGTATTTT | CASSQSGQGPPRVTQYF
16 | - | TRBJ1-4 | TRBV6-5 | TGTGCCAGCAGTTACTCTCGGGCAGGGGATGGGGAAAAACTGTTTTTT | CASSYSRAGDGEKLFF
16 | TRBD1 | TRBJ1-2 | TRBV28 | TGTGCCAGCAGCAAAGGGGTGGGACAGGGTAACTATGGCTACACCTTC | CASSKGVGQGNYGYTF
15 | TRBD2 | TRBJ2-1 | TRBV4-3 | TGCGCCAGCAGCCAAGATCCAGCGGGAGTCCCTGAGCAGTTCTTC | CASSQDPAGVPEQFF
18 | TRBD2 | TRBJ2-5 | TRBV7-2 | TGTGCCAGCAGCTCGCGAAGGACCGGGACTAGCGGCCAAGAGACCCAGTACTTC | CASSSRRTGTSGQETQYF
16 | TRBD1 | TRBJ2-2 | TRBV2 | TGTGCCAGCAGTTTACCGGGACAGGGAAAGTCCGGGGAGCTGTTTTTT | CASSLPGQGKSGELFF
11 | - | TRBJ2-5 | TRBV11-2 | TGTGCCAGCAGCTACCGGGAGACCCAGTACTTC | CASSYRETQYF